Listed here are 10 T cell receptor beta chains from one sample, sequenced in a study of shared clonotypes between healthy human individuals. Sequenced by immunoSEQ multiplex PCR; TCRdb stores in-frame clones only, minus some. The sample includes fewer than 3 million clones, 80% to 95% of them seen just once. Sequenced input: naive CD4+ T cells from PBMCs. Subset defined: CD45RA+ positively selected. The receptors shown here come from a man between 18 and 29 years old in good health. Some clones in this sample may be carry-over from other donors' samples.

The chain employs TRBV7-9 and TRBJ2-7, with D possibly being TRBD1 (5 bases). Germline V gene sequence: CDR1 SEHNR, CDR2 FQNEAQ (reference sequence). The CDR3 is 14 amino acids. Trimming took off 5 bases at V and 3 bases at J, with 14 bases between the two ends. The chain's CDR3 is CASSPPDRDYEQYF. The CDR3 DNA reads TGTGCCAGCAGCCCCCCAGACAGAGACTACGAGCAGTACTTC. The variable domain in full, completed from reference TRBV7-9 and TRBJ2-7, reads DTGVSQNPRHKITKRGQNVTFRCDPISEHNRLYWYRQTLGQGPEFLTYFQNEAQLEKSRLLSDRFSAERPKGSFSTLEIQRTEQGDSAMYLCASSPPDRDYEQYFGPGTRLTVT.

V usage is TRBV19 and J usage is TRBJ1-4, with 7 bases aligning to TRBD1. CDR3 length: 12 residues. Germline CDR1 LNHDA, CDR2 SQIVND (reference sequence). The ends lost 10 bases at V and 8 bases at J; junction bases unmatched: 7. The CDR3 is CATRGFGEKLFF. The CDR3, as DNA: TGTGCCACCAGGGGGTTCGGAGAAAAACTGTTTTTT.

The chain employs TRBV28 and TRBJ2-1; tentatively, D is TRBD2 (5 bases). The germline V gene encodes CDR1 MDHEN and CDR2 SYDVKM. The germline V and J ends were trimmed by 3 bases and 10 bases, with 7 bases remaining between them. The CDR3 spans 11 residues. Here the CDR3 DNA reads TGTGCCAGCAGTTTGGAGGAGGAGCAGTTCTTC. It codes for CASSLEEEQFF.

The chain recombines TRBV7-6 with TRBJ1-5; D is possibly TRBD1 (5 bases). Trimming left V 6 bases short and J 0 bases short, with 18 bases between. Looked up from germline, CDR1 is SGHVS and CDR2 is FNYEAQ. The CDR3 has 17 amino acids. Written as DNA, the CDR3 is TGTGCCAGCAGTTCTGGGACGGTAAAATATAGCAATCAGCCCCAGCATTTT. This sequence encodes CASSSGTVKYSNQPQHF. The variable domain in full, with the rest retrieved from reference TRBV7-6 and TRBJ1-5, is GAGVSQSPRYKVTKRGQDVALRCDPISGHVSLYWYRQALGQGPEFLTYFNYEAQQDKSGLPNDRFSAERPEGSISTLTIQRTEQRDSAMYRCASSSGTVKYSNQPQHFGDGTRLSIL.

This clone has just a few counts. The genes are TRBV9 and TRBJ1-2, with D unclear. Germline CDR1 SGDLS, CDR2 YYNGEE. The CDR3 totals 14 residues. V lost 10 bases and J 3 bases, leaving 19 bases between the germline ends. This chain's CDR3 is CALERTSHYYGYTF. The DNA for the CDR3 is TGTGCCTTGGAGAGGACGTCGCACTACTATGGCTACACCTTC.

V usage is TRBV27 and J usage is TRBJ1-1, with D perhaps TRBD1 (5 bases). The CDR3 loop spans 14 amino acids. With 2 bases removed from V and 1 base from J, the gap between germline ends came to 8 bases. Germline CDR1 MNHEY, CDR2 SMNVEV (reference sequence). This chain's CDR3 is CASSLGARNTEAFF. The CDR3 DNA reads TGTGCCAGCAGTTTAGGGGCACGGAACACTGAAGCTTTCTTT.

This sequence joins TRBV7-2 and TRBJ2-5; D not resolved. Germline V gene sequence: CDR1 SGHTA, CDR2 FQGNSA. This CDR3 has 15 amino acids. V shed 5 bases and J shed 5 bases, with 18 bases lying between them. The CDR3 nucleotides are TGTGCCAGCAGCAACCGGATCCCGGTTCGTGAGACCCAGTACTTC. Translating it yields CASSNRIPVRETQYF. The full variable domain, rest sourced from reference TRBV7-2 and TRBJ2-5, is GAGVSQSPSNKVTEKGKDVELRCDPISGHTALYWYRQSLGQGLEFLIYFQGNSAPDKSGLPSDRFSAERTGGSVSTLTIQRTQQEDSAVYLCASSNRIPVRETQYFGPGTRLLVL.

The genes are TRBV18 and TRBJ2-1, with a possible D match to TRBD1 (6 bases). The CDR3 is made up of 14 amino acids. V lost 3 bases and J lost 6, with 12 bases in between. Germline V gives CDR1 KGHSH, CDR2 LQKENI. The CDR3 coding sequence is TGTGCCAGCTCACCTAGGACAGAAGTCAATGAGCAGTTCTTC. Residues: CASSPRTEVNEQFF.

The CDR3 bases are TGTGCCAGCAGGGACAGGTACTATGGCTACACCTTC. Its protein product is CASRDRYYGYTF. The chain joins TRBV2 to TRBJ1-2; 7 nucleotides align to TRBD1. Germline trimming cut 6 bases from V and 3 bases from J; bases unmatched to any gene: 1. The CDR3 totals 12 residues. The germline V gene has CDR1 SNHLY and CDR2 FYNNEI.

This clone was seen once. J is TRBJ2-5 and V is TRBV5-1, with D possibly matching TRBD1 (6 bases). Germline CDR1 and CDR2: SGHRS and YFSETQ. The length of the CDR3 is 16 residues. Trimming removed 0 bases from V and 4 bases from J, with 16 bases in between. CDR3 DNA sequence: TGCGCCAGCAGCTTGGGCCAGGGGCTAATCGGAGAGACCCAGTACTTC. Residues: CASSLGQGLIGETQYF. Supplemented by reference TRBV5-1 and TRBJ2-5, the full variable domain reads KAGVTQTPRYLIKTRGQQVTLSCSPISGHRSVSWYQQTPGQGLQFLFEYFSETQRNKGNFPGRFSGRQFSNSRSEMNVSTLELGDSALYLCASSLGQGLIGETQYFGPGTRLLVL.